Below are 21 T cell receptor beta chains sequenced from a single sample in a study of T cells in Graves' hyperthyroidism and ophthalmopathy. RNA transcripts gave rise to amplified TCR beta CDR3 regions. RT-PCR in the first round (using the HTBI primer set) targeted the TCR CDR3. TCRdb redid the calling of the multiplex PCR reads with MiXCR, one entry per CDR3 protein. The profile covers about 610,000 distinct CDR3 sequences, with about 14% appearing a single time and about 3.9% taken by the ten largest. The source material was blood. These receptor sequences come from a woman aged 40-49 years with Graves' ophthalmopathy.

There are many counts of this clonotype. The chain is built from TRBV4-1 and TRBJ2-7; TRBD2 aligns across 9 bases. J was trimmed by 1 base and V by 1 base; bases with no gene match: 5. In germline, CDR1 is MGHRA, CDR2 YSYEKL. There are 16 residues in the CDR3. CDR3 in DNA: TGCGCCAGCAGCCAAGGGTTTCTAGCGGGATCCTACGAGCAGTACTTC. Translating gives CASSQGFLAGSYEQYF.

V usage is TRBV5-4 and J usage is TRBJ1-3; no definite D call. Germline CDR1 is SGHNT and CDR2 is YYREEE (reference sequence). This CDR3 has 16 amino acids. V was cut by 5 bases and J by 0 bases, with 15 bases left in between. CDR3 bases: TGTGCCAGCAGTCGCGAGCGGCTTGGCTCTGGAAACACCATATATTTT. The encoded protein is CASSRERLGSGNTIYF.

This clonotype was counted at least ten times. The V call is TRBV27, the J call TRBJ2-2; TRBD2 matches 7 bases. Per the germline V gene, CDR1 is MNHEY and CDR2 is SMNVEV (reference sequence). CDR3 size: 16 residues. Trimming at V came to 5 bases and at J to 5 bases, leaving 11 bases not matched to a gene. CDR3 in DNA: TGTGCCAGCAGTCCCTATGCGGGAGATCGAACCGGGGAGCTGTTTTTT. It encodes CASSPYAGDRTGELFF.

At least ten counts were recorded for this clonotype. CDR3 region: CSANPPGSYGYTF. CDR3 coding DNA: TGCAGTGCTAACCCCCCGGGGAGCTATGGCTACACCTTC. The V and J genes are TRBV20-1 and TRBJ1-2, with unresolved D. With 4 bases removed from V and 4 bases from J, the gap between germline ends came to 13 bases. The CDR3 is 13 residues long. The V gene's germline CDR1 is DFQATT and CDR2 SNEGSKA (reference sequence).

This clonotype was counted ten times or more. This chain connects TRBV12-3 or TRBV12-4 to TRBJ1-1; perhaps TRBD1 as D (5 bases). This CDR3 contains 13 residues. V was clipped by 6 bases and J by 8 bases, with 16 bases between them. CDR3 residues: CASSLGRGVEAFF. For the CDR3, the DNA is TGTGCCAGCAGCTTGGGCCGGGGGGTGGAAGCTTTCTTT.

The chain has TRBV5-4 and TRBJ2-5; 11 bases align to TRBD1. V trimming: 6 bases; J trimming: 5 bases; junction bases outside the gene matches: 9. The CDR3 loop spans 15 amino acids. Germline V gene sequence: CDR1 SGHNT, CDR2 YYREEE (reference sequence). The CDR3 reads CASTVQDRGLETQYF. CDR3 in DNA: TGTGCCAGCACCGTGCAGGACAGGGGGCTTGAGACCCAGTACTTC.

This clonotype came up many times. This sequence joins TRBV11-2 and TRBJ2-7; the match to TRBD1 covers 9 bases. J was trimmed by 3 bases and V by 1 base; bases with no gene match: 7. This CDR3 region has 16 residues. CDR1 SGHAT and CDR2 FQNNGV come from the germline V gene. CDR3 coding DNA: TGTGCCAGCAGCTTAGTTCACGGACAGGGGAACTACGAGCAGTACTTC. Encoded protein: CASSLVHGQGNYEQYF.

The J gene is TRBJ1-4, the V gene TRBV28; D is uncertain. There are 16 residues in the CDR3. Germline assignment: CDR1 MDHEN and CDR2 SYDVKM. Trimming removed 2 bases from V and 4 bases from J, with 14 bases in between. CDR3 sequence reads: CASSLGSRWGNEKLFF. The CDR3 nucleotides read TGTGCCAGCAGTTTAGGATCCAGGTGGGGTAATGAAAAACTGTTTTTT.

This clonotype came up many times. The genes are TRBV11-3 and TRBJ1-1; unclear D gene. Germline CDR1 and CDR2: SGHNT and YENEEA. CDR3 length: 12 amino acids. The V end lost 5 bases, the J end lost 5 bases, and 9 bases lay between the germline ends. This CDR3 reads CASSHTRTEAFF. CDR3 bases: TGTGCCAGCAGCCACACCCGGACTGAAGCTTTCTTT.

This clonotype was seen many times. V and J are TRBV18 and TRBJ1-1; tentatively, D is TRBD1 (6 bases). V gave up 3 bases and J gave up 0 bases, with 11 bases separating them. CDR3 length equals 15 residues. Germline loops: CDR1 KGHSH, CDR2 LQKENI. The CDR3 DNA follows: TGTGCCAGCTCACCGCGGACAGAAATGAACACTGAAGCTTTCTTT. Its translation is CASSPRTEMNTEAFF.

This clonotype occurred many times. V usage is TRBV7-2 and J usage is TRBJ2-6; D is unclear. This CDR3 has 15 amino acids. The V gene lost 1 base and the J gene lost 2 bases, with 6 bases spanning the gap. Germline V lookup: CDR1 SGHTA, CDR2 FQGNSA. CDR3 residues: CASSLGVPGANVLTF. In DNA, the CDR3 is TGTGCCAGCAGCTTAGGAGTGCCTGGGGCCAACGTCCTGACTTTC.

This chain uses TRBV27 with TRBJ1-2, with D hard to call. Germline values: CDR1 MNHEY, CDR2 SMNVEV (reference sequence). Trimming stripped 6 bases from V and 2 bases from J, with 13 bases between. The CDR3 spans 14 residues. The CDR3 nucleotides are TGTGCCAGCAGGGCTGTGGGCCGCAACTATGGCTACACCTTC. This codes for CASRAVGRNYGYTF.

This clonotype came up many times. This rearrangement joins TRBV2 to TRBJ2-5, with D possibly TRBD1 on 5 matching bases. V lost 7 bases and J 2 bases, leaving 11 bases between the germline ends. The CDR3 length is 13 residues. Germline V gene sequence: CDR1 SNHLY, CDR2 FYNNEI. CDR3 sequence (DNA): TGTGCCAGCAACCAGGGATTACAAGAGACCCAGTACTTC. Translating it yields CASNQGLQETQYF. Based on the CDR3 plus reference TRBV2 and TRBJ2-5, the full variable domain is EPEVTQTPSHQVTQMGQEVILRCVPISNHLYFYWYRQILGQKVEFLVSFYNNEISEKSEIFDDQFSVERPDGSNFTLKIRSTKLEDSAMYFCASNQGLQETQYFGPGTRLLVL.

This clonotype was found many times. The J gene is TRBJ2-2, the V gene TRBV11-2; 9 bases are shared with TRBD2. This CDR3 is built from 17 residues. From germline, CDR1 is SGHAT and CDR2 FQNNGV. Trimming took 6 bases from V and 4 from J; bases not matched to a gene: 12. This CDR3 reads CASRSRLAGIVTGELFF. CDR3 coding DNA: TGTGCCAGCAGGTCAAGGCTAGCGGGAATAGTCACCGGGGAGCTGTTTTTT. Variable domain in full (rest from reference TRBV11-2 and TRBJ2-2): EAGVAQSPRYKIIEKRQSVAFWCNPISGHATLYWYQQILGQGPKLLIQFQNNGVVDDSQLPKDRFSAERLKGVDSTLKIQPAKLEDSAVYLCASRSRLAGIVTGELFFGEGSRLTVL.

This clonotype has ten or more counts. In DNA, the CDR3 is TGTGCCAGCAGTTTTCGTGAGGGCGTGGGCTACACCTTC. It translates to CASSFREGVGYTF. V gene TRBV27 combines with J gene TRBJ1-2; D unresolved. Germline CDR1 is MNHEY and CDR2 is SMNVEV (reference sequence). Trimming shortened V by 3 bases and J by 8 bases, and 13 bases separated the two germline ends. This CDR3 spans 13 amino acids.

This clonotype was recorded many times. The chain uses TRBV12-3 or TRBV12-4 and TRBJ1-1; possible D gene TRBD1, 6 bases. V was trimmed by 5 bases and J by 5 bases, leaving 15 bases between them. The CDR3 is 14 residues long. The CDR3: CASSTQGTGTEAFF. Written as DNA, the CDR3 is TGTGCCAGCAGTACACAGGGAACGGGGACTGAAGCTTTCTTT.

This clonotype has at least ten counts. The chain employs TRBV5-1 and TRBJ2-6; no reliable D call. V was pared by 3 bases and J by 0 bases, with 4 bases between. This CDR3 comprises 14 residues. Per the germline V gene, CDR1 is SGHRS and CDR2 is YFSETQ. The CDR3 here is CASSWNSGANVLTF. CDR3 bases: TGCGCCAGCAGCTGGAACTCTGGGGCCAACGTCCTGACTTTC.

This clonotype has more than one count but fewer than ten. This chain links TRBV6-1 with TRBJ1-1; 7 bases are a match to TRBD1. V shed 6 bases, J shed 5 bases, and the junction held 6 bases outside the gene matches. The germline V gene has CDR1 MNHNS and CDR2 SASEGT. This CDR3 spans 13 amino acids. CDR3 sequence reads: CASRQTGWTEAFF. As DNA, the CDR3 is TGTGCCAGCAGGCAGACAGGGTGGACTGAAGCTTTCTTT.

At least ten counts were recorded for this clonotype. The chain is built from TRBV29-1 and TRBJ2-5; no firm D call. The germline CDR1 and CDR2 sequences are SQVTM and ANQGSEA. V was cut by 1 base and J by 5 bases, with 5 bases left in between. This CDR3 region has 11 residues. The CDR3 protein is CSVEGSETQYF. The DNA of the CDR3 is TGCAGCGTTGAAGGTTCGGAGACCCAGTACTTC.

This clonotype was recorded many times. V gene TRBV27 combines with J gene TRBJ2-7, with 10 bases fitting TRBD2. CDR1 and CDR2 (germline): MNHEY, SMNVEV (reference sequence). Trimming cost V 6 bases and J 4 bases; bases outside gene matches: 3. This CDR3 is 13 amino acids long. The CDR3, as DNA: TGTGCCAGCAGCCCGGGACTAGCGTACGAGCAGTACTTC. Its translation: CASSPGLAYEQYF.

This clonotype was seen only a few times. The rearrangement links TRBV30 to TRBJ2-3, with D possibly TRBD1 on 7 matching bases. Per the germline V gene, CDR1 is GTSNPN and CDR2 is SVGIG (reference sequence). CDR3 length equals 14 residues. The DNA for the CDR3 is TGTGCACGGGAGCGGACAGGATTGGCAGATACGCAGTATTTT. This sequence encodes CARERTGLADTQYF.